These T cell receptor beta chains were read from a single sample in a study of cytomegalovirus exposure and HLA in healthy donors. Assay used: immunoSEQ multiplex PCR; TCRdb lists only in-frame clones, some missing. The profile shows 100,000 or so clones, approximately 77% of them singletons. The sequenced sample was PBMCs. The receptor set was obtained from a woman aged 40 to 49 in good health and CMV-seronegative. Each CDR3 is given with its conserved first and last residue. A D gene is named only where the DNA matches it firmly. Clone sizes are given selectively: once, few, many, or a class where the clone is expanded.

j_call	clone_size	v_call	d_call	cdr3_aa	cdr3_nt
TRBJ1-1	-	TRBV7-9	-	CASSLAGENTEAFF	TGTGCCAGCAGCTTAGCAGGGGAGAACACTGAAGCTTTCTTT
TRBJ2-7	-	TRBV5-4	TRBD1	CASTSTRTGNEQYF	TGTGCCAGCACCTCGACCCGGACAGGGAACGAGCAGTACTTC
TRBJ1-3	-	TRBV9	-	CASSVQGYGNTIYF	TGTGCCAGCAGCGTACAGGGCTATGGAAACACCATATATTTT
TRBJ2-3	-	TRBV5-4	TRBD2	CASSPPDGLAGAPYTDTQYF	TGTGCCAGCAGCCCCCCCGACGGACTAGCGGGGGCGCCGTACACAGATACGCAGTATTTT
TRBJ2-5	-	TRBV6-5	TRBD2	CASSPLGGAETQYF	TGTGCCAGCAGTCCCCTCGGGGGGGCAGAGACCCAGTACTTC
TRBJ2-7	once	TRBV5-1	-	CASSLKQGNPYEQYF	TGCGCCAGCAGCTTAAAACAGGGAAATCCCTACGAGCAGTACTTC
TRBJ2-7	few	TRBV10-2	-	CASLPGDLAYEQYF	TGCGCCAGCCTCCCGGGGGATTTAGCCTACGAGCAGTACTTC
TRBJ1-5	-	TRBV12-5	TRBD1	CASAKEGTGLQPQHF	TGTGCTAGTGCCAAGGAAGGGACAGGGCTTCAGCCCCAGCATTTT
TRBJ1-3	few	TRBV5-1	-	CASSWDFSGNTIYF	TGCGCCAGCAGCTGGGACTTCTCTGGAAACACCATATATTTT
TRBJ2-5	-	TRBV29-1	-	CSVVLDSYYEYF	TGCAGCGTTGTTTTGGATAGCTATTACGAGTACTTC
TRBJ1-1	few	TRBV5-5	-	CASSSDVGLRAEAFF	TGTGCCAGCAGCTCCGACGTGGGGCTCCGGGCTGAAGCTTTCTTT
TRBJ2-5	few	TRBV7-9	-	CASSFARAQETQYF	TGTGCCAGCAGCTTCGCCAGGGCCCAAGAGACCCAGTACTTC
TRBJ1-2	once	TRBV2	-	CASSVLSYGYTF	TGTGCCAGCAGCGTGCTGAGCTATGGCTACACCTTC
TRBJ2-5	-	TRBV15	-	CATSRDPNTKSQYF	TGTGCCACCAGCAGAGATCCGAACACGAAGTCCCAGTACTTC
TRBJ2-6	few	TRBV19	-	CASSMRLSGANVLTF	TGTGCCAGTAGTATGCGGCTATCTGGGGCCAACGTCCTGACTTTC
TRBJ1-2	-	TRBV5-1	-	CASSLSAQGEMRGYTF	TGCGCCAGCAGCTTGTCGGCACAGGGTGAGATGCGTGGCTACACCTTC
TRBJ1-4	-	TRBV7-6	-	CASSHRDEKLFF	TGTGCCAGCAGTCATCGGGATGAAAAACTGTTTTTT
TRBJ2-5	-	TRBV6-1	-	CASSEDRVFRTQYF	TGTGCCAGCAGTGAAGATCGGGTTTTCAGGACCCAGTACTTC
TRBJ2-5	-	TRBV6-6	-	CASTRRLQETQYF	TGTGCCAGCACCCGGCGACTGCAAGAGACCCAGTACTTC
TRBJ2-7	-	TRBV7-2	TRBD2	CASSPAGGRINEQYF	TGTGCCAGCAGCCCGGCGGGGGGGCGGATCAACGAGCAGTACTTC
TRBJ1-2	-	TRBV27	TRBD1	CASSPWGPGQGYYGYTF	TGTGCCAGCAGTCCTTGGGGTCCGGGACAGGGCTACTATGGCTACACCTTC
TRBJ1-1	-	TRBV28	-	CASSPRSMNTEAFF	TGTGCCAGCAGTCCGAGGTCGATGAACACTGAAGCTTTCTTT
TRBJ2-3	-	TRBV5-4	TRBD2	CAIYPGTSGGAGTDTQYF	TGTGCCATCTACCCCGGGACTAGCGGGGGGGCCGGCACAGATACGCAGTATTTT
TRBJ1-1	-	TRBV2	-	CARRTENTEAFF	TGTGCCAGACGGACAGAGAACACTGAAGCTTTCTTT
TRBJ2-7	-	TRBV5-4	-	CASSWGPGSSYEQYF	TGTGCCAGCAGCTGGGGTCCGGGGTCGTCCTACGAGCAGTACTTC
TRBJ1-5	few	TRBV7-8	TRBD1	CASSLTTGAQPQHF	TGTGCCAGCAGCTTAACGACAGGGGCTCAGCCCCAGCATTTT
TRBJ1-1	-	TRBV2	TRBD1	CATSGVPGGTEAFF	TGTGCCACCTCAGGGGTCCCAGGGGGCACTGAAGCTTTCTTT
TRBJ2-5	-	TRBV7-9	-	CASSLSGHGETQYF	TGTGCCAGCAGCCTATCGGGACACGGAGAGACCCAGTACTTC
TRBJ2-3	-	TRBV6-6	TRBD1	CATTRTGNTDTQYF	TGTGCCACCACCCGGACAGGAAACACAGATACGCAGTATTTT
TRBJ2-7	-	TRBV2	TRBD1	CASRDRGINEQYF	TGTGCCAGCAGGGACAGGGGGATCAACGAGCAGTACTTC
TRBJ1-2	once	TRBV5-1	TRBD1	CASSSGTGGDYGYTF	TGCGCCAGCAGCTCGGGGACAGGGGGGGACTATGGCTACACCTTC
TRBJ2-1	-	TRBV9	TRBD1	CASSATGSHNEQFF	TGTGCCAGCAGCGCGACAGGGTCTCACAATGAGCAGTTCTTC
TRBJ2-7	-	TRBV6-6	-	CASRKGGLYEQYF	TGTGCCAGCAGGAAGGGGGGGCTGTACGAGCAGTACTTC
TRBJ1-2	-	TRBV6-5	TRBD1	CASSPDRDYGYTF	TGTGCCAGCAGTCCCGACAGGGACTATGGCTACACCTTC
TRBJ1-2	few	TRBV28	TRBD1	CASGPGTGIFGSYGYTF	TGTGCCAGCGGACCCGGGACAGGGATATTTGGGAGCTATGGCTACACCTTC
TRBJ2-7	once	TRBV11-2	-	CASSLGEGSPQYF	TGTGCCAGCAGCTTAGGAGAGGGTTCCCCGCAGTACTTC
TRBJ1-1	once	TRBV7-9	-	CASSSPTGVWKAAEAFF	TGTGCCAGCAGCTCCCCCACGGGGGTTTGGAAGGCGGCTGAAGCTTTCTTT
TRBJ2-1	-	TRBV7-3	TRBD2	CASSYGGGIFNEQFF	TGTGCCAGCAGCTATGGGGGGGGTATTTTCAATGAGCAGTTCTTC
TRBJ2-7	once	TRBV15	TRBD2	CATSTPRLAGTYEQYF	TGTGCCACCAGCACCCCCCGGCTAGCGGGGACCTACGAGCAGTACTTC
TRBJ2-3	-	TRBV19	TRBD2	CASSNGLAGDPTTQYF	TGTGCCAGTAGTAACGGACTAGCGGGGGATCCCACTACGCAGTATTTT
TRBJ2-7	-	TRBV4-1	-	CASSPDPGTPDPGEQYF	TGCGCCAGCAGCCCAGACCCCGGGACACCTGACCCTGGGGAGCAGTACTTC
TRBJ2-1	-	TRBV5-1	TRBD2	CASSSRTSGSYNEQFF	TGCGCCAGCAGCTCACGGACTAGCGGCTCCTACAATGAGCAGTTCTTC
TRBJ2-2	once	TRBV7-2	TRBD2	CASSLAGGGRTGELFF	TGTGCCAGCAGCTTAGCGGGCGGGGGTAGAACCGGGGAGCTGTTTTTT
TRBJ1-5	few	TRBV2	TRBD1	CASFEDRGRDQPQHF	TGTGCCAGCTTTGAGGACAGGGGTAGGGATCAGCCCCAGCATTTT
TRBJ2-5	-	TRBV5-8	TRBD1	CASSLGMGQGEPQYF	TGTGCCAGCAGCTTGGGTATGGGACAGGGGGAGCCCCAGTACTTC
TRBJ2-7	-	TRBV25-1	-	CASSDPGKKSYEQYF	TGTGCCAGCAGTGACCCAGGGAAAAAGTCCTACGAGCAGTACTTC
TRBJ1-1	-	TRBV6-1	-	CASSEAGGGAGEAFF	TGTGCCAGCAGTGAAGCCGGGGGGGGAGCGGGTGAAGCTTTCTTT
TRBJ2-7	-	TRBV19	TRBD2	CASGGGIYEQYF	TGTGCCAGTGGGGGGGGAATCTACGAGCAGTACTTC
TRBJ2-7	-	TRBV4-1	-	CASSQEVAGQGSYEQYF	TGCGCCAGCAGCCAAGAAGTAGCGGGACAGGGTTCCTACGAGCAGTACTTC